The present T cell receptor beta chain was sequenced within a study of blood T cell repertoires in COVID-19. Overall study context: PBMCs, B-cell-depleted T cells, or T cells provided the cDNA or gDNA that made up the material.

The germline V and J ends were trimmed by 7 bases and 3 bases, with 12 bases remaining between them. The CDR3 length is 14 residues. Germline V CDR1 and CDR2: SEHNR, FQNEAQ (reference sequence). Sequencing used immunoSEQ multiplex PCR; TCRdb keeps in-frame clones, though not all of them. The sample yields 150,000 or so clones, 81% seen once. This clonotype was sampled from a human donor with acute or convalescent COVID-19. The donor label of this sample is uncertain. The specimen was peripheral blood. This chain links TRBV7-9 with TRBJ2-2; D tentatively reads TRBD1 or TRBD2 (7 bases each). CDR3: CASTRGRDTGELFF. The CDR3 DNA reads TGTGCCAGCACCAGGGGGAGGGACACCGGGGAGCTGTTTTTT. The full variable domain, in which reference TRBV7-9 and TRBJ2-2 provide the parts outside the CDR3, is DTGVSQNPRHKITKRGQNVTFRCDPISEHNRLYWYRQTLGQGPEFLTYFQNEAQLEKSRLLSDRFSAERPKGSFSTLEIQRTEQGDSAMYLCASTRGRDTGELFFGEGSRLTVL.